A selection of T cell receptor beta chains follows, all from one sample in a study of T cells in Graves' hyperthyroidism and ophthalmopathy. TCRdb re-analysed the multiplex PCR reads in MiXCR, keeping a single row per CDR3 protein. The sample consists of 500,000 to 750,000 distinct CDR3 sequences, approximately 14% of them appearing once. The sequencing input was blood. These receptors were taken from a woman aged 30 to 39 with Graves' hyperthyroidism. CDR3s include the opening cysteine and the closing phenylalanine or tryptophan. A D gene is named only where the DNA matches it firmly. Not all rows give a size; the values are once, few, many and, for expanded clones, a class.

clone_size j_call d_call v_call cdr3_aa cdr3_nt
few TRBJ2-2 . TRBV7-2 CASSLLRFAGELFF TGTGCCAGCAGCCTGCTCAGGTTTGCCGGGGAGCTGTTTTTT
many TRBJ2-7 . TRBV3-1 CASSQARDAFYEQYF TGTGCCAGCAGCCAAGCCCGGGACGCTTTTTACGAGCAGTACTTC
many TRBJ1-4 . TRBV12-3/TRBV12-4 CASTSLTEGERELFF TGTGCCAGCACCTCCCTGACGGAGGGGGAAAGGGAACTGTTTTTT
many TRBJ2-7 . TRBV7-6 CASSLAWASEQYF TGTGCCAGCAGCTTAGCCTGGGCGTCTGAGCAGTACTTC
many TRBJ2-7 . TRBV6-2/TRBV6-3 CASSYPGHEQYF TGTGCCAGCAGTTATCCGGGACACGAGCAGTACTTC
many TRBJ2-1 . TRBV27 CASSFGGNEQFF TGTGCCAGCAGTTTTGGAGGCAATGAGCAGTTCTTC
many TRBJ2-1 . TRBV7-3 CASSLDGTSHEQFF TGTGCCAGCAGCCTCGACGGGACTTCGCATGAGCAGTTCTTC
few TRBJ1-6 . TRBV27 CASSLSWGAGNSPLHF TGTGCCAGCAGTTTATCTTGGGGCGCGGGGAATTCACCCCTCCACTTT
many TRBJ2-1 TRBD2 TRBV30 CAWTISGGYNEQFF TGTGCCTGGACGATTAGCGGGGGCTACAATGAGCAGTTCTTC
many TRBJ2-1 TRBD2 TRBV5-5 CASSLWRLADNEQFF TGTGCCAGCAGCTTGTGGAGACTAGCTGACAATGAGCAGTTCTTC
few TRBJ2-3 TRBD2 TRBV24-1 CATSEASGMSQYF TGTGCCACCAGTGAGGCTAGCGGGATGTCGCAGTATTTT
. TRBJ2-1 . TRBV29-1 CSVEFADSQYNEQFF TGCAGCGTTGAGTTCGCGGACAGCCAATACAATGAGCAGTTCTTC
. TRBJ1-6 . TRBV10-2 CASRPDGGYNSPLHF TGCGCCAGCAGGCCGGACGGAGGCTATAATTCACCCCTCCACTTT
. TRBJ2-2 TRBD1 TRBV7-9 CASSSTRDRGSPGELFF TGTGCCAGCAGCTCGACCCGGGACAGGGGAAGTCCCGGGGAGCTGTTTTTT
. TRBJ2-1 TRBD2 TRBV4-3 CASSEELAGASEQFF TGCGCCAGCAGCGAAGAACTAGCGGGAGCGTCTGAGCAGTTCTTC
few TRBJ2-3 . TRBV6-1 CASTLSTDTQYF TGTGCCAGCACCCTTAGCACAGATACGCAGTATTTT
. TRBJ1-4 TRBD1 TRBV7-9 CASSLAPGQGPEKLFF TGTGCCAGCAGCCTGGCCCCGGGACAGGGACCTGAAAAACTGTTTTTT
. TRBJ1-5 . TRBV7-2 CASSLDWNQPQHF TGTGCCAGCAGCTTAGATTGGAATCAGCCCCAGCATTTT
many TRBJ1-1 . TRBV12-5 CASGSFIRDTENTEAFF TGTGCTAGTGGTTCGTTTATCCGGGACACTGAGAACACTGAAGCTTTCTTT
few TRBJ2-1 . TRBV6-1 CASSEWGSSYNEQFF TGTGCCAGCAGTGAATGGGGTAGCTCCTACAATGAGCAGTTCTTC
many TRBJ2-7 . TRBV30 CAWSDFSYEQYF TGTGCCTGGAGTGACTTCTCCTACGAGCAGTACTTC
many TRBJ2-2 . TRBV3-1 CASSLEGLTGELFF TGTGCCAGCAGCCTCGAGGGGCTTACCGGGGAGCTGTTTTTT
many TRBJ1-3 . TRBV2 CASSAAERNTIYF TGTGCCAGCAGTGCGGCAGAGAGAAACACCATATATTTT
many TRBJ2-1 TRBD2 TRBV20-1 CSATSGSKIGEQFF TGCAGTGCTACTAGCGGGAGTAAGATAGGGGAGCAGTTCTTC
many TRBJ2-1 . TRBV29-1 CSVEGTQYNEQFF TGCAGCGTTGAAGGGACCCAGTACAATGAGCAGTTCTTC
few TRBJ1-2 TRBD1 TRBV4-2 CASSLARDRSYGYTF TGTGCCAGCAGCCTCGCCCGGGACAGGAGCTATGGCTACACCTTC
many TRBJ2-5 . TRBV5-1 CASSLVGTQYF TGCGCCAGCAGCTTGGTGGGGACCCAGTACTTC
many TRBJ2-7 . TRBV6-1 CASSEISLEQYF TGTGCCAGCAGTGAAATTTCTCTCGAGCAGTACTTC
many TRBJ2-4 . TRBV7-2 CASSSGDIKNIQYF TGTGCCAGCAGCTCGGGGGATATCAAAAACATTCAGTACTTC
many TRBJ2-7 . TRBV30 CAWSTNNRLVTGQYF TGTGCCTGGAGCACGAATAACCGCCTCGTAACCGGGCAGTACTTC
. TRBJ2-1 . TRBV19 CASSVVGEWYDEQFF TGTGCCAGTAGTGTAGTGGGGGAGTGGTACGATGAGCAGTTCTTC
many TRBJ2-4 . TRBV11-2 CASSPSQGPGVIIQYF TGTGCCAGCAGCCCGTCCCAGGGGCCGGGGGTAATTATTCAGTACTTC
. TRBJ2-7 TRBD1 TRBV15 CATSRRGQGAHEQYF TGTGCCACCAGCAGGAGGGGACAGGGGGCGCACGAGCAGTACTTC
few TRBJ2-7 . TRBV5-6 CASTRLVAPYEQYF TGTGCCAGCACCCGGTTAGTGGCCCCCTACGAGCAGTACTTC
. TRBJ2-1 TRBD2 TRBV30 CAWSVVASGSAEQFF TGTGCCTGGAGTGTAGTGGCTAGCGGGTCTGCTGAGCAGTTCTTC
many TRBJ2-3 TRBD2 TRBV27 CASSLRTSGIGLTDTQYF TGTGCCAGCAGTTTGAGGACTAGCGGGATTGGTTTAACAGATACGCAGTATTTT
many TRBJ2-7 . TRBV18 CASSPGSQSSYEQYF TGTGCCAGCTCACCCGGGTCCCAAAGCTCCTACGAGCAGTACTTC
many TRBJ2-3 . TRBV11-2 CASSLAFSGKSDTQYF TGTGCCAGCAGCTTAGCTTTCTCCGGGAAGTCCGATACGCAGTATTTT
few TRBJ1-1 . TRBV29-1 CSVEGLGRRNTEAFF TGCAGCGTTGAGGGTCTAGGGCGAAGAAACACTGAAGCTTTCTTT
many TRBJ2-1 TRBD2 TRBV7-9 CASSFVLAGRNEQFF TGTGCCAGCAGCTTTGTACTAGCGGGACGCAATGAGCAGTTCTTC
. TRBJ2-6 . TRBV20-1 CSAREALGGSGANVLTF TGCAGTGCTAGAGAAGCCCTCGGGGGCTCCGGGGCCAACGTCCTGACTTTC
many TRBJ2-2 . TRBV28 CASLGNANTGELFF TGTGCCTCCCTCGGCAATGCGAACACCGGGGAGCTGTTTTTT
many TRBJ1-1 . TRBV28 CASSFSYGNTEAFF TGTGCCAGCAGTTTTTCGTATGGGAACACTGAAGCTTTCTTT
many TRBJ1-1 . TRBV7-9 CASRRVPPTGSNTEAFF TGTGCCAGCAGACGCGTCCCCCCGACAGGATCGAACACTGAAGCTTTCTTT
few TRBJ2-3 . TRBV20-1 CSARRKGGPADTQYF TGCAGTGCTAGAAGGAAGGGAGGCCCGGCAGATACGCAGTATTTT
many TRBJ2-7 TRBD2 TRBV7-2 CASSSRLTSGKYEQYF TGTGCCAGCAGCTCCCGATTGACTAGCGGGAAATACGAGCAGTACTTC
few TRBJ1-5 . TRBV10-2 CASSGYRVGIWPQHF TGCGCCAGCAGTGGTTATAGGGTGGGCATCTGGCCCCAGCATTTT
many TRBJ2-4 TRBD1 TRBV2 CASSQTGVAKNIQYF TGTGCCAGCAGCCAGACAGGGGTGGCCAAAAACATTCAGTACTTC
few TRBJ2-3 . TRBV18 CASSPIPTGISTDTQYF TGTGCCAGCTCACCAATTCCAACAGGGATTAGCACAGATACGCAGTATTTT
many TRBJ1-2 . TRBV28 CASSQTDYGYTF TGTGCCAGCAGTCAGACGGACTATGGCTACACCTTC
many TRBJ2-2 TRBD2 TRBV9 CASRASGNTGELFF TGTGCCAGCAGGGCTAGCGGGAACACCGGGGAGCTGTTTTTT
. TRBJ2-7 . TRBV7-2 CASSLVRAYEQYF TGTGCCAGCAGCTTAGTGAGGGCTTACGAGCAGTACTTC
many TRBJ2-1 TRBD2 TRBV28 CASSMTSGRRYNEQFF TGTGCCAGCAGCATGACTAGCGGGAGGCGGTACAATGAGCAGTTCTTC
. TRBJ1-3 TRBD1 TRBV27 CASSPWTGGSGNTIYF TGTGCCAGCAGTCCTTGGACAGGGGGCTCTGGAAACACCATATATTTT
many TRBJ1-4 . TRBV18 CASSPRDEKLFF TGTGCCAGCTCACCACGGGATGAAAAACTGTTTTTT
few TRBJ1-4 . TRBV7-9 CASSFANEKLFF TGTGCCAGCAGCTTTGCTAATGAAAAACTGTTTTTT
few TRBJ1-1 . TRBV20-1 CSGFRTVYTEAFF TGCAGTGGGTTCCGGACAGTTTACACTGAAGCTTTCTTT